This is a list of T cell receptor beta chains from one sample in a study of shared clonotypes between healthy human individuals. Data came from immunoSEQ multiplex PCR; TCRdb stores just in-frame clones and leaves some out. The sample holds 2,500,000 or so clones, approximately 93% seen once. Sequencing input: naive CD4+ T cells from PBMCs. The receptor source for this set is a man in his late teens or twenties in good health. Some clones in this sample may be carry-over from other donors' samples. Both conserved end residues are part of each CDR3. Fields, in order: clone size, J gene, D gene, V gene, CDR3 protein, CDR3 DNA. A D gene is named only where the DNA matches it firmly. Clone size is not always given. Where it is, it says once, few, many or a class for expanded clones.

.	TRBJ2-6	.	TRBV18	CASSPLTDSSGANVLTF	TGTGCCAGCTCACCACTGACCGACAGCTCTGGGGCCAACGTCCTGACTTTC
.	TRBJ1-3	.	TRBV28	CASSLGRISGNTIYF	TGTGCCAGCAGTTTGGGGCGGATCTCTGGAAACACCATATATTTT
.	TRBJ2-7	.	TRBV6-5	CASSFSGVAYEQYF	TGTGCCAGCAGTTTTTCCGGGGTTGCCTACGAGCAGTACTTC
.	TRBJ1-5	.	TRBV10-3	CAITERADHQNYSNQPQHF	TGTGCCATCACCGAGCGAGCAGACCATCAAAACTATAGCAATCAGCCCCAGCATTTT
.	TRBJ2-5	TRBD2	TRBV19	CASRNGAGGETQYF	TGTGCCAGTAGGAACGGAGCGGGGGGTGAGACCCAGTACTTC
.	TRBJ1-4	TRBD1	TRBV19	CASSERTGDNEKLFF	TGTGCCAGTAGTGAGCGGACAGGGGATAATGAAAAACTGTTTTTT
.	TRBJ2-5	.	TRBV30	CAWSPSQETQYF	TGTGCCTGGAGCCCCTCCCAAGAGACCCAGTACTTC
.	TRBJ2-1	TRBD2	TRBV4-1	CASSQDFGAGGYNEQFF	TGCGCCAGCAGCCAAGATTTTGGAGCGGGAGGGTATAATGAGCAGTTCTTC
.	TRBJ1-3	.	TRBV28	CASSTARFSGNTIYF	TGTGCCAGCAGTACCGCTCGATTCTCTGGAAACACCATATATTTT
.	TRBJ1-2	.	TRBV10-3	CAISEGETSYGYTF	TGTGCCATCAGTGAGGGGGAAACTAGCTATGGCTACACCTTC
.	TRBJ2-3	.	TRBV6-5	CASSGTSDTQYF	TGTGCCAGCAGTGGGACTTCAGATACGCAGTATTTT
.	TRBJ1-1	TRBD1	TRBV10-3	CAISEFGTDNTEAFF	TGTGCCATCAGTGAATTTGGGACAGATAACACTGAAGCTTTCTTT
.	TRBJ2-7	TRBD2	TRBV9	CASSVEAGGPYEQYF	TGTGCCAGCAGCGTAGAAGCGGGAGGGCCCTACGAGCAGTACTTC
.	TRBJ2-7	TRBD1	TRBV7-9	CASSSDDRDFYF	TGTGCCAGCAGCTCCGACGACAGGGATTTTTACTTC
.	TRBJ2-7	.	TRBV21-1	CASSKGGLASYEQYF	TGTGCCAGCAGCAAAGGTGGACTAGCATCCTACGAGCAGTACTTC
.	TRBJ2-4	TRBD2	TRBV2	CASRMEQGGNIQYF	TGTGCCAGCAGGATGGAGCAGGGAGGGAACATTCAGTACTTC
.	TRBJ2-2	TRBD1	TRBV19	CASSSGVTGAGELFF	TGTGCCAGTAGTAGTGGGGTTACAGGGGCCGGGGAGCTGTTTTTT
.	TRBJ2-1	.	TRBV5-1	CASSLAILSSYNEQFF	TGCGCCAGCAGCTTGGCTATCCTGAGCTCCTACAATGAGCAGTTCTTC
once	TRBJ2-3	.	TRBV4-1	CASSPQGRNTDTQYF	TGCGCCAGCAGCCCCCAGGGGCGGAACACAGATACGCAGTATTTT
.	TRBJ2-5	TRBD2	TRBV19	CASSTNLAGVLQYF	TGTGCCAGTAGCACCAACCTAGCGGGAGTGCTCCAGTACTTC
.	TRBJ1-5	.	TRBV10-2	CASSERQGLYSNQPQHF	TGCGCCAGCAGTGAAAGGCAGGGGCTATATAGCAATCAGCCCCAGCATTTT
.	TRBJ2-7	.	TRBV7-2	CASSLSSLGILSYEQYF	TGTGCCAGCAGCTTATCCTCATTGGGGATCCTCTCCTACGAGCAGTACTTC
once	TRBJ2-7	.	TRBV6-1	CASASQRAFTYEQYF	TGTGCCAGTGCATCCCAGCGGGCATTTACCTACGAGCAGTACTTC
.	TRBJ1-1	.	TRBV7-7	CASSQDVNTEAFF	TGTGCCAGCAGCCAGGACGTGAACACTGAAGCTTTCTTT